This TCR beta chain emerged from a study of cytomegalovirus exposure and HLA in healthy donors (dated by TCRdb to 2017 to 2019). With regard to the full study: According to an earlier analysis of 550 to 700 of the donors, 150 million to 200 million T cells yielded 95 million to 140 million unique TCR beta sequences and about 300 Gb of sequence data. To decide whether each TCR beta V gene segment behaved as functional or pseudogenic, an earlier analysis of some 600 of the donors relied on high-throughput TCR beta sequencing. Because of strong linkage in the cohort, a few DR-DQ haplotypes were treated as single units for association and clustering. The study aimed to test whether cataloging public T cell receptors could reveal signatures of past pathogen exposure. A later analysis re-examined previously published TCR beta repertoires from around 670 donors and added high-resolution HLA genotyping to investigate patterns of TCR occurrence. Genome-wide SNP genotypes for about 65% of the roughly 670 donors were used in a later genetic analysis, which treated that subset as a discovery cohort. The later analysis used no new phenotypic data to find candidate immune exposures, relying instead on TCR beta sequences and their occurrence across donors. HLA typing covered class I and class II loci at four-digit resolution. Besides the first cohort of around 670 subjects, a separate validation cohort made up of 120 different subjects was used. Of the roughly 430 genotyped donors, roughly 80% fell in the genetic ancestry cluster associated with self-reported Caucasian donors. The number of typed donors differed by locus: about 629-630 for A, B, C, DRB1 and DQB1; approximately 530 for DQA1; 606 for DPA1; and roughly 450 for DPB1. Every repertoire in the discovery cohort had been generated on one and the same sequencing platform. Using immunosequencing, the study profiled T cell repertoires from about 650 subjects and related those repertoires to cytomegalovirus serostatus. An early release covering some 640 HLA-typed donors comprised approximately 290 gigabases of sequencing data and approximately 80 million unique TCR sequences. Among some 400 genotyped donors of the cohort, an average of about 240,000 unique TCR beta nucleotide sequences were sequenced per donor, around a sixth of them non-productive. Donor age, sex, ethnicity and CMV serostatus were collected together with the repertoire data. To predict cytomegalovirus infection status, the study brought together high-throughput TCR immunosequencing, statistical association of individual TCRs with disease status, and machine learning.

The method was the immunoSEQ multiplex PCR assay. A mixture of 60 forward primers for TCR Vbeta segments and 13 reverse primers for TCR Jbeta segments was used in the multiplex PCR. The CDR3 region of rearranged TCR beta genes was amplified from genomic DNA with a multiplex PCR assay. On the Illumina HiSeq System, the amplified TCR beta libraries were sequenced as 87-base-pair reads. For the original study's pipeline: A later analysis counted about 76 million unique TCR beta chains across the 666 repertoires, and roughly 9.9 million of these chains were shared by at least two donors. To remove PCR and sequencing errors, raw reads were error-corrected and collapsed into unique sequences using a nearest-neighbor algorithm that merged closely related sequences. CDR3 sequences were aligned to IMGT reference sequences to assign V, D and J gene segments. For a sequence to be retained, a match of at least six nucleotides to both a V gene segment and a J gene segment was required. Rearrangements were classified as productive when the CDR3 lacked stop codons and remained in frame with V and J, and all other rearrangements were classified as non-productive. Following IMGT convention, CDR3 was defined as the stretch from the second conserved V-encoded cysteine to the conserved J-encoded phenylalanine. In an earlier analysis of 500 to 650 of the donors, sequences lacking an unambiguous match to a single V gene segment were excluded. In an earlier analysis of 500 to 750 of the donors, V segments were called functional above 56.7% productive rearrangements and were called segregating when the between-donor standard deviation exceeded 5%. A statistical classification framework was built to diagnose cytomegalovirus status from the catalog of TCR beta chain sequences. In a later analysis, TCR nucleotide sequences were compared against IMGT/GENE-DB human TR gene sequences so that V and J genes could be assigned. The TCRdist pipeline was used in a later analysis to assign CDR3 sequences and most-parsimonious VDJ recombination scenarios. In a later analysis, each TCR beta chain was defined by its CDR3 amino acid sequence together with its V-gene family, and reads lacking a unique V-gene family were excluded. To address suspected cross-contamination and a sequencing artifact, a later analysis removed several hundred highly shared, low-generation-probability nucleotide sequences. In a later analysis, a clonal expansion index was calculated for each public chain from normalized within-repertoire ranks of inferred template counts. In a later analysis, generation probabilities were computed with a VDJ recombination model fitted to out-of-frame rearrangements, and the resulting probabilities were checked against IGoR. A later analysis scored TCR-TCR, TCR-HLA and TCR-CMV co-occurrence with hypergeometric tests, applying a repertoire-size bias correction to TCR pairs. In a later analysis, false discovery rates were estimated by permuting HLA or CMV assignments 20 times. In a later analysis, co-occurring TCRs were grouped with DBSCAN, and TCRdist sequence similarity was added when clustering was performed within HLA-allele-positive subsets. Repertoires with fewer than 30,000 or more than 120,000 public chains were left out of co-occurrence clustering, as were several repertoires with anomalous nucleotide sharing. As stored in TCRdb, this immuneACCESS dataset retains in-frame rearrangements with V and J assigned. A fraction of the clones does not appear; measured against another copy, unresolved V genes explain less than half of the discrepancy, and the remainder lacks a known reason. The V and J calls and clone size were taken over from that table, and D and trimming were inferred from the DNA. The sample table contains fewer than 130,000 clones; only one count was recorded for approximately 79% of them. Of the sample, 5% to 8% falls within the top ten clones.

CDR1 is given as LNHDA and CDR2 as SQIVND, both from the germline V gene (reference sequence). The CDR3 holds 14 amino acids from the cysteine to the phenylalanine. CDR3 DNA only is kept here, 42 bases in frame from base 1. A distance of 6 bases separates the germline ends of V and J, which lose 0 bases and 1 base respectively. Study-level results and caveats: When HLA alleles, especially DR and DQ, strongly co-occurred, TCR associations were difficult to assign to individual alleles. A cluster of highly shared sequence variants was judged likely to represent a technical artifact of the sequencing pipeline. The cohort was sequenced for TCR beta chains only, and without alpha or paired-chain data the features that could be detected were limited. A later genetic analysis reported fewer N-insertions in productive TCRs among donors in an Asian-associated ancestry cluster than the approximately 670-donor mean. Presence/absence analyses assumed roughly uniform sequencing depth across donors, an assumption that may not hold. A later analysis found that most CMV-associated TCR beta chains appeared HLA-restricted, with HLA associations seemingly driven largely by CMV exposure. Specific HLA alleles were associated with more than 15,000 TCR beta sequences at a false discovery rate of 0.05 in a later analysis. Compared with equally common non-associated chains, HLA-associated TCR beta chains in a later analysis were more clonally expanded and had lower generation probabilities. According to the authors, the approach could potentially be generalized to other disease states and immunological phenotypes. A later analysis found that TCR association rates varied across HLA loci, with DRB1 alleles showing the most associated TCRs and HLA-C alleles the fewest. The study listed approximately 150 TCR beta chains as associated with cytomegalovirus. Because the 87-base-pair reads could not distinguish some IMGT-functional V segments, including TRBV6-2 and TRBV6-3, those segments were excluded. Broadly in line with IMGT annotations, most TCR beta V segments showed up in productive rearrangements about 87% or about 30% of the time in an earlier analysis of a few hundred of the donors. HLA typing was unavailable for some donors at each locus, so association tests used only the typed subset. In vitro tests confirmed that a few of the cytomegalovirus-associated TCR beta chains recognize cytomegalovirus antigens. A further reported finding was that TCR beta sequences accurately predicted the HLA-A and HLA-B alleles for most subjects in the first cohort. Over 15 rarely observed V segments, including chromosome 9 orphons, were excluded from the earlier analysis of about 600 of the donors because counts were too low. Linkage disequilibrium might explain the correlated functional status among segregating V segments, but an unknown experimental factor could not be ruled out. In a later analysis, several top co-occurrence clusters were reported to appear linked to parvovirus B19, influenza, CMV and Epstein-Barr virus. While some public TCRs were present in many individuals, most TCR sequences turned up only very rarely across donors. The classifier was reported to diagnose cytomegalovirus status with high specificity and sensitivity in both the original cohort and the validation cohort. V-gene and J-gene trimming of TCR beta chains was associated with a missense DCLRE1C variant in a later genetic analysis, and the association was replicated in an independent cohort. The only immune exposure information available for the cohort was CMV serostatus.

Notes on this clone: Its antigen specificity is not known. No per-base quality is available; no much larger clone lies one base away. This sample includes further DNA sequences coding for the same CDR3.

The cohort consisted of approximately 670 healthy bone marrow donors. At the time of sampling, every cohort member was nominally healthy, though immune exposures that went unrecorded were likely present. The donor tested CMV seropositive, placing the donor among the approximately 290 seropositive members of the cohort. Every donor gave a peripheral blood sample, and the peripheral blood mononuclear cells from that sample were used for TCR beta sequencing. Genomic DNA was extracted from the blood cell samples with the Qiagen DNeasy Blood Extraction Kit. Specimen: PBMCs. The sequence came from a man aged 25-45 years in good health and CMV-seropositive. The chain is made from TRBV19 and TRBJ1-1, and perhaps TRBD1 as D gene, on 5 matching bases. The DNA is TGTGCCAGTAGTATAGAGGGGGGGAACACTGAAGCTTTCTTT. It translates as CASSIEGGNTEAFF.